The 27 T cell receptor beta chains below were found in one sample sequenced in a study of CD8+ T cells in alopecia areata. The treatment is: oral pan-JAK inhibitor, 5-10 mg twice daily. Once RNA had been extracted, it was reverse transcribed into cDNA to act as the sequencing template. Here immunoSEQ multiplex PCR was the method, and the copy in TCRdb shows in-frame clones only, minus some. Among some 170,000 clones, 58% were seen once, and the ten largest hold under 20%. The sample was CD4+ T cells sorted from blood, taken at roughly week 58, from a patient treated with tofacitinib. The receptors originated from a human donor with alopecia areata.

The chain couples TRBV5-1 to TRBJ1-5; D remains ambiguous. The CDR3 length is 15 residues. Deletions cut 0 bases from V and 0 bases from J, with 7 bases between. The germline gives CDR1 SGHRS, CDR2 YFSETQ. The CDR3 DNA reads TGCGCCAGCAGCTTGGGCGGGGATAGCAATCAGCCCCAGCATTTT. This sequence encodes CASSLGGDSNQPQHF.

The chain carries TRBV5-1 and TRBJ2-1; the D gene is possibly TRBD1 (6 bases). Germline CDR1 and CDR2: SGHRS and YFSETQ. V lost 3 bases and J 5 bases, leaving 9 bases between the germline ends. This CDR3 is 13 amino acids long. The CDR3 DNA is TGCGCCAGCAGCTCAGGGGCGGACAATGAGCAGTTCTTC. This gives the protein CASSSGADNEQFF.

This clone was observed a handful of times. This sequence joins TRBV4-1 and TRBJ2-7, with TRBD1 as a possible D gene (6 bases). Germline V gene lookup returns CDR1 MGHRA and CDR2 YSYEKL. Trimming cost V 3 bases and J 6 bases, with 21 bases left between them. This CDR3 has 16 amino acids. CDR3 DNA sequence: TGCGCCAGCAGCCAGGACCCGGGACAAGAGTTCCTCGAGCAGTACTTC. This encodes CASSQDPGQEFLEQYF.

This clone has just a few counts. CDR3 sequence reads: CASSPDGGELFF. The CDR3 nucleotides read TGCGCCAGCAGCCCGGATGGAGGGGAGCTGTTTTTT. This chain links TRBV5-1 with TRBJ2-2; D is unclear. V was shortened by 4 bases and J by 8 bases, with 9 bases between the two germline ends. The CDR3 runs to 12 residues. Germline assignment: CDR1 SGHRS and CDR2 YFSETQ.

This clone was seen more than once but under ten times. The rearrangement joins TRBV29-1 to TRBJ1-4; D is possibly TRBD1 (5 bases). Trimming cost V 6 bases and J 5 bases, with 16 bases left between them. Germline CDR1 and CDR2: SQVTM and ANQGSEA. The CDR3 consists of 14 residues. The CDR3 region is CSVKLTEMNEKLFF. DNA of the CDR3: TGCAGCGTAAAACTGACAGAAATGAATGAAAAACTGTTTTTT.

The chain joins TRBV2 to TRBJ2-7; tentatively, D is TRBD2 (6 bases). The CDR3 sequence is 15 residues long. V gave up 3 bases and J gave up 2 bases, with 14 bases separating them. The germline V gene has CDR1 SNHLY and CDR2 FYNNEI. The CDR3 loop reads CASSEEGPGAYEQYF. The CDR3 DNA reads TGTGCCAGCAGTGAGGAGGGGCCCGGAGCCTACGAGCAGTACTTC.

The genes are TRBV5-6 and TRBJ2-7; 8 nucleotides agree with TRBD1. CDR3 length: 16 amino acids. Trimming took 3 bases from V and 2 from J; bases not matched to a gene: 10. The germline gives CDR1 SGHDT, CDR2 YYEEEE. CDR3 in DNA: TGTGCCAGCAGCTCGGTAAAGAAACAGGGGGCCTACGAGCAGTACTTC. Translation: CASSSVKKQGAYEQYF.

V gene TRBV29-1 combines with J gene TRBJ2-3; 7 nucleotides match TRBD2. The germline gives CDR1 SQVTM, CDR2 ANQGSEA. The CDR3 consists of 14 residues. The junction had 7 bases not matched to a gene; V was cut back by 6 bases and J by 1 base. CDR3 DNA: TGCAGCGTCATCCTAGCGGTGGGCACAGATACGCAGTATTTT. Protein product: CSVILAVGTDTQYF.

This clone was observed a handful of times. This rearrangement joins TRBV7-9 to TRBJ1-2; D not certain. Trimming left V 7 bases short and J 13 bases short, with 13 bases between. Germline V gives CDR1 SEHNR, CDR2 FQNEAQ (reference sequence). The CDR3 loop spans 10 amino acids. CDR3 bases: TGTGCCAGCACCCCTGCCGTGGGCACCTTC. Translating it yields CASTPAVGTF.

The chain links TRBV30 to TRBJ1-5; D uncertain. The CDR3 is 13 residues long. Germline CDR1 GTSNPN, CDR2 SVGIG (reference sequence). The ends were cut back, 0 bases at V and 3 bases at J, with 6 bases in the middle. As DNA, the CDR3 is TGTGCCTGGAGTGTGGGTAACAATCAGCCCCAGCATTTT. Protein: CAWSVGNNQPQHF.

This clone showed up just once. The V gene is TRBV6-5, the J gene TRBJ1-6; TRBD1 agrees at 7 bases. V lost 3 bases, J lost 15 bases, and 11 bases stayed unmatched. The V gene's germline CDR1 is MNHEY and CDR2 SVGAGI. The CDR3 runs 14 residues. CDR3 DNA sequence: TGTGCCAGCAGTTATGGGACAGAAAAGCCACTCCTCCACTTT. It specifies CASSYGTEKPLLHF.

CDR3 sequence: CAWSVGAGQPQHF. In nucleotides, the CDR3 is TGTGCCTGGAGCGTGGGGGCGGGGCAGCCCCAGCATTTT. The chain uses TRBV30 and TRBJ1-5; TRBD1 is a possible D gene (6 bases). CDR3 length equals 13 residues. V was clipped by 3 bases and J by 7 bases, with 13 bases between them. Germline V gene sequence: CDR1 GTSNPN, CDR2 SVGIG (reference sequence). Full variable domain (rest looked up from reference TRBV30 and TRBJ1-5): SQTIHQWPATLVQPVGSPLSLECTVEGTSNPNLYWYRQAAGRGLQLLFYSVGIGQISSEVPQNLSASRPQDRQFILSSKKLLLSDSGFYLCAWSVGAGQPQHFGDGTRLSIL.

The gene calls are TRBV29-1 and TRBJ1-2; TRBD1 is a possible D gene (5 bases). The CDR3 loop spans 14 amino acids. In germline, CDR1 is SQVTM, CDR2 ANQGSEA. Trimming removed 4 bases at V and 8 bases at J, with 20 bases between. This CDR3 is CSVGIRDGEQGYTF. CDR3 nucleotide sequence: TGCAGCGTTGGAATAAGGGACGGGGAGCAGGGCTACACCTTC.

Only a few counts were recorded for this clone. The chain links TRBV30 to TRBJ1-2, with D possibly being TRBD1 (6 bases). Trimming shortened V by 2 bases and J by 5 bases, and 12 bases separated the two germline ends. Germline V lookup: CDR1 GTSNPN, CDR2 SVGIG (reference sequence). The CDR3 spans 13 residues. DNA of the CDR3: TGTGCCTGGAGTTCACAGGGCTCGTATGGCTACACCTTC. Its protein product is CAWSSQGSYGYTF. Based on the CDR3 plus reference TRBV30 and TRBJ1-2, the full variable domain is SQTIHQWPATLVQPVGSPLSLECTVEGTSNPNLYWYRQAAGRGLQLLFYSVGIGQISSEVPQNLSASRPQDRQFILSSKKLLLSDSGFYLCAWSSQGSYGYTFGSGTRLTVV.

This clone was counted a few times. The V and J genes are TRBV5-4 and TRBJ1-1; D gene uncertain. This CDR3 has 12 amino acids. V lost 4 bases, J lost 2 bases, and 6 bases lay in between. The germline CDR1 and CDR2 sequences are SGHNT and YYREEE (reference sequence). The CDR3 coding sequence is TGTGCCAGCAGCGGCAGTAACACTGAAGCTTTCTTT. This sequence encodes CASSGSNTEAFF.

The CDR3 sequence: CASRSAGANRETQYF. The CDR3 DNA reads TGTGCCAGCAGGTCAGCGGGGGCGAATCGGGAGACCCAGTACTTC. The chain joins TRBV6-5 to TRBJ2-5, with 8 bases lining up with TRBD2. This CDR3 has 15 residues. V dropped 6 bases and J dropped 5; count of bases not matched to a gene: 11. Per the germline V gene, CDR1 is MNHEY and CDR2 is SVGAGI.

CDR3 nucleotides: TGCAGCGTTCTCCGCGCCTCCGGGCCACAAGAGACCCAGTACTTC. The encoded protein is CSVLRASGPQETQYF. This chain uses TRBV29-1 with TRBJ2-5; D gene uncertain. This CDR3 spans 15 amino acids. V was clipped by 5 bases and J by 2 bases, with 18 bases between them. The germline V gene has CDR1 SQVTM and CDR2 ANQGSEA.

This clone was counted a single time. The chain combines TRBV30 with TRBJ2-5, with unresolved D. Per the germline V gene, CDR1 is GTSNPN and CDR2 is SVGIG (reference sequence). This CDR3 spans 11 amino acids. V lost 4 bases, J lost 7 bases, and 10 bases lay in between. The CDR3 reads CAWTVDRTQYF. The CDR3 DNA sequence: TGTGCCTGGACGGTAGATAGGACCCAGTACTTC.

The sample holds a few counts of this clone. The chain uses TRBV29-1 and TRBJ2-1; D gene unclear. This CDR3 comprises 11 residues. Trimming stripped 3 bases from V and 4 bases from J, with 4 bases between. Germline assignment: CDR1 SQVTM and CDR2 ANQGSEA. CDR3 coding DNA: TGCAGCGTTGACCGGTACAATGAGCAGTTCTTC. It codes for CSVDRYNEQFF.

The V call is TRBV18, the J call TRBJ2-7, with D perhaps TRBD1 (5 bases). V shed 2 bases and J shed 7 bases, with 21 bases lying between them. Germline CDR1 is KGHSH and CDR2 is LQKENI. CDR3 length: 16 amino acids. The CDR3 region is CASSPSQGRFFEEQYF. CDR3 sequence (DNA): TGTGCCAGCTCACCATCTCAGGGCAGGTTCTTTGAAGAGCAGTACTTC.

This chain links TRBV27 with TRBJ2-5; no definite D call. The CDR3 runs to 14 residues. The V end was cut by 4 bases, the J end by 2 bases, with 11 bases between. Per the germline V gene, CDR1 is MNHEY and CDR2 is SMNVEV (reference sequence). CDR3 residues: CASSSALVQETQYF. Written as DNA, the CDR3 is TGTGCCAGCAGTTCCGCGTTGGTTCAAGAGACCCAGTACTTC.

This clone was seen at least ten times. The genes are TRBV5-1 and TRBJ2-7, with D unresolved. This CDR3 has 13 residues. CDR1 is SGHRS and CDR2 is YFSETQ in the germline V gene. Trimming stripped 1 base from V and 3 bases from J, with 8 bases between. CDR3 in DNA: TGCGCCAGCAGCTTGTTTGACAACTACGAGCAGTACTTC. This encodes CASSLFDNYEQYF. Full variable domain (missing parts from reference TRBV5-1 and TRBJ2-7): KAGVTQTPRYLIKTRGQQVTLSCSPISGHRSVSWYQQTPGQGLQFLFEYFSETQRNKGNFPGRFSGRQFSNSRSEMNVSTLELGDSALYLCASSLFDNYEQYFGPGTRLTVT.

The V call is TRBV5-1, the J call TRBJ1-5; 9 positions match TRBD1. CDR1 SGHRS and CDR2 YFSETQ come from the germline V gene. V trimming: 7 bases; J trimming: 3 bases; junction bases outside the gene matches: 11. This CDR3 is 16 amino acids long. Here the CDR3 DNA reads TGCGCCAGCGGACCCGCCTACAGGGGGCCCAATCAGCCCCAGCATTTT. It codes for CASGPAYRGPNQPQHF.

This clone was found a few times. The chain employs TRBV30 and TRBJ2-5, with TRBD2 matching 11 bases. The CDR3 has 14 residues. With 5 bases clipped from V and 9 bases from J, the junction kept 11 bases outside the gene matches. Looked up from germline, CDR1 is GTSNPN and CDR2 is SVGIG (reference sequence). This CDR3 reads CAWYRLAGRGAQYF. CDR3 nucleotides: TGTGCCTGGTATAGACTAGCGGGGCGCGGGGCCCAGTACTTC. The entire variable domain, with the rest obtained from reference TRBV30 and TRBJ2-5, is as follows: SQTIHQWPATLVQPVGSPLSLECTVEGTSNPNLYWYRQAAGRGLQLLFYSVGIGQISSEVPQNLSASRPQDRQFILSSKKLLLSDSGFYLCAWYRLAGRGAQYFGPGTRLLVL.

This clone appeared a few times. The chain couples TRBV6-5 to TRBJ1-5; D unresolved. V lost 6 bases, J lost 0 bases, and 12 bases lay in between. The germline V gene encodes CDR1 MNHEY and CDR2 SVGAGI. The CDR3 consists of 15 residues. This chain's CDR3 is CASRVSVNSNQPQHF. In nucleotides, the CDR3 is TGTGCCAGCAGGGTCTCGGTTAATAGCAATCAGCCCCAGCATTTT.

The rearrangement joins TRBV4-2 to TRBJ2-5; D call uncertain. V dropped 0 bases and J dropped 5 bases, with 13 bases sitting between them. The CDR3 covers 15 residues. Germline CDR1 reads LGHNA; CDR2 reads YNFKEQ. Here the CDR3 reads CASSQDRDFEETQYF. The CDR3 DNA reads as TGTGCCAGCAGCCAAGATCGTGACTTCGAGGAGACCCAGTACTTC.

This clone was picked up a small number of times. The chain has TRBV15 and TRBJ2-5; D gene uncertain. This CDR3 is built from 12 residues. Germline V CDR1 and CDR2: LNHNV, YYDKDF (reference sequence). With 2 bases removed from V and 5 bases from J, the gap between germline ends came to 6 bases. The CDR3 coding sequence is TGTGCCACCAGCAGATATGTGGAGACCCAGTACTTC. It is translated as CATSRYVETQYF.